The clone carrying this T cell receptor beta chain was picked up a small number of times. What it binds is unknown. Other DNA sequences in the same sample also yield this CDR3. The sample belongs to a study of T cell responses to AZD1222 COVID-19 vaccine. Study observations and caveats: Donors, mostly white British, included more females; clonal diversity was possibly underestimated.

TCRdb's table, derived via immunoSEQ multiplex PCR, lists solely in-frame clones and lacks some. The sample holds around 160,000 clones, around 94% seen once. The V gene end was trimmed by 1 base and the J gene end by 10 bases; junction bases not matched to a gene: 4. The CDR3 covers 14 residues. Germline CDR1 is SEHNR and CDR2 is FQNEAQ (reference sequence). This sequence was found in an adult who received the AZD1222 COVID-19 vaccine. This specimen was peripheral blood, taken 28 days after the second AZD1222 dose. The rearrangement joins TRBV7-9 to TRBJ1-6; TRBD1 matches 7 bases. CDR3 sequence (DNA): TGTGCCAGCAGCTTAGGACAGGGAGGCTCACCCCTCCACTTT. Its protein is CASSLGQGGSPLHF.